This is a list of T cell receptor beta chains from one sample in a study of OX40 agonist ivuxolimab in advanced cancers. Produced via immunoSEQ multiplex PCR; TCRdb's table is partial and in-frame only. The sample yields around 17,000 clones, 86% seen once. This sample comprised CD4+ or CD8+ T cells sorted from blood, obtained in a trial of the OX40 agonist ivuxolimab. The receptors were sampled from an adult with an advanced solid tumor such as melanoma, head and neck, liver or kidney cancer. Both conserved end residues are part of each CDR3.

CDR3 length	V gene	J gene	CDR3 protein
12	TRBV10-1	TRBJ2-1	CASSTLAGVRFF
17	TRBV4-1	TRBJ1-2	CASSQPLPRDILEGYTF
20	TRBV10-1	TRBJ2-6	CASSDRERVKWRAGANVLTF
13	TRBV30	TRBJ1-2	CAWSVRRVRGYTF
13	TRBV29-1	TRBJ1-1	CSVVAGGFTEAFF
11	TRBV28	TRBJ2-7	CASSLCDEQYF
14	TRBV6-5	TRBJ1-2	CASSSPSGVEGYTF
13	TRBV4-1	TRBJ2-1	CASSQAAYNEQFF
18	TRBV28	TRBJ2-2	CASSLSLAGGSNTGELFF
14	TRBV6-5	TRBJ2-7	CASENRGGSYEQYF
14	TRBV11-2	TRBJ2-3	CASSLEAVADTQYF
16	TRBV10-3	TRBJ1-2	CAISERGAAANYGYTF
13	TRBV5-6	TRBJ1-2	CASSKSERYGYTF
14	TRBV6-1	TRBJ1-4	CASSEVQLNEKLFF
13	TRBV5-8	TRBJ2-7	CASSSAGENEQYF
12	TRBV19	TRBJ2-1	CASSIVRGEQFF
15	TRBV30	TRBJ1-4	CAWSTKGQVYEKLFF
14	TRBV11-3	TRBJ2-3	CASSQAGAANTQYF
14	TRBV11-2	TRBJ2-5	CASSLGSGQETQYF
15	TRBV30	TRBJ2-1	CAWSGLAGKRNEQFF
13	TRBV6-1	TRBJ1-5	CASHTTGNQPQHF
14	TRBV7-2	TRBJ2-7	CASSRQGSVYEQYF
15	TRBV6-5	TRBJ2-1	CASSYSMTSNNEQFF
11	TRBV28	TRBJ2-1	CASSFSWEQFF
15	TRBV18	TRBJ1-1	CASSSLDSMNTEAFF
15	TRBV27	TRBJ2-3	CASSLMTGLSDTQYF
17	TRBV7-2	TRBJ2-5	CASSSGVRGALEETQYF
16	TRBV28	TRBJ2-3	CASSPTSGSKKDTQYF
16	TRBV28	TRBJ2-3	CASSLNRWGFTDTQYF
12	TRBV5-1	TRBJ2-7	CASSLQEGEQYF
13	TRBV6-1	TRBJ2-5	CASSVASQETQYF
12	TRBV30	TRBJ2-3	CAWSLKGDTQYF